This T cell receptor beta chain was recorded in a study of blood T cell repertoires in COVID-19. Study-wide context: Recovered participants had two consecutive negative NP/OP PCR tests, healthcare professional clearance, or symptom resolution.

Germline CDR1 and CDR2: LNHDA and SQIVND (reference sequence). V shed 5 bases and J shed 5 bases, with 16 bases lying between them. This CDR3 region has 15 residues. Those enrolled, adults aged roughly 18 to 95 years, came from roughly 22 US areas. How the authors handled the data: For nucleated cells, counts were estimated from reference gene primer amplification. TCRdb's table, derived via immunoSEQ multiplex PCR, lists solely in-frame clones and lacks some. V and J calls and clone size are those listed in that table; D and trimming were worked out from the DNA. The sample records about 360,000 clones, over 75% being singletons.

The origin of this receptor is a middle-aged man in a cohort exposed to, infected with or recovered from COVID-19 (not recorded which). The gene calls are TRBV19 and TRBJ2-1; tentative D call: TRBD2 (5 bases). Sequenced input: PBMCs or T cells enriched from blood (not recorded which). CDR3 bases: TGTGCCAGTAGTCCCCAGCGGAAGCTAGACAATGAGCAGTTCTTC. Protein sequence: CASSPQRKLDNEQFF.